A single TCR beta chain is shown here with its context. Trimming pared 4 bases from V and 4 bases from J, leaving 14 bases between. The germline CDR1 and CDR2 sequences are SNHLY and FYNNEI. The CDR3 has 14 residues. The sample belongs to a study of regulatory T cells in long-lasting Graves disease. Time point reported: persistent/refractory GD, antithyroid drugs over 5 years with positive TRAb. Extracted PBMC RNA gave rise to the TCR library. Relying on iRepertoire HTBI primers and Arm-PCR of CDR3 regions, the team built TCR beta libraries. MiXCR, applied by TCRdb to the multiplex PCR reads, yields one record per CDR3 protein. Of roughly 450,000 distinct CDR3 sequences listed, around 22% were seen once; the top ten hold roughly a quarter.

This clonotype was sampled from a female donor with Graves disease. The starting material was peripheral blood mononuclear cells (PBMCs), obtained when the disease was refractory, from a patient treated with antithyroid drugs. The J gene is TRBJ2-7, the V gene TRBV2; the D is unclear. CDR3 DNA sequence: TGTGCCAGCAGTGGGCGGCAGGTCCCGTACGAGCAGTACTTC. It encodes CASSGRQVPYEQYF.